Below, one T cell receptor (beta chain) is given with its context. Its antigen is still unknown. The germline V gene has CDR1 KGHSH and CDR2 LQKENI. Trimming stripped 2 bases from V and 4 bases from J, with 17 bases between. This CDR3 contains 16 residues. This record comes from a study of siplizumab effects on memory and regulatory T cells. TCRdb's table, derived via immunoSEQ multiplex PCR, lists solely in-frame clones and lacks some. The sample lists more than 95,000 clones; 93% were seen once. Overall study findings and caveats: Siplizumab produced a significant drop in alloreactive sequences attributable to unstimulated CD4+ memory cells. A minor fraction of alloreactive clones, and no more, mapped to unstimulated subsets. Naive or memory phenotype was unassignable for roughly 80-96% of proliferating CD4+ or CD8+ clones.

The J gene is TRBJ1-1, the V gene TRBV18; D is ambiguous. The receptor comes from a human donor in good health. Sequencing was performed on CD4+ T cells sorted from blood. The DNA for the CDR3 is TGTGCCAGCTCACCAGTCGCGATCGGACTAGGCACTGAAGCTTTCTTT. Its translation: CASSPVAIGLGTEAFF.